The 13 T cell receptor beta chains presented below share a single source sample, sequenced in a study of blood T cell repertoires in COVID-19. Sequencing was performed with immunoSEQ multiplex PCR; in TCRdb, only in-frame clones are kept and a portion is missing. The table lists more than 130,000 clones, more than 70% of them singletons. The sample consisted of peripheral blood. The receptors originated from a man aged 45 to 65 with active or convalescent COVID-19.

The chain carries TRBV27 and TRBJ2-3; D is unclear. Trimming took 7 bases from V and 7 from J, leaving 15 bases between them. CDR1 MNHEY and CDR2 SMNVEV come from the germline V gene (reference sequence). The CDR3 runs to 13 residues. The CDR3 loop reads CASNAFGSNTQYF. The CDR3 DNA reads as TGTGCCAGCAATGCCTTCGGGTCCAATACGCAGTATTTT.

This rearrangement joins TRBV19 to TRBJ2-2; 7 nucleotides line up with TRBD1. The CDR3 contains 12 residues. Germline CDR1 and CDR2: LNHDA and SQIVND (reference sequence). The ends lost 9 bases at V and 7 bases at J; junction bases unmatched: 5. Written as DNA, the CDR3 is TGTGCCAGCGGACAGGCGCGCGGGGAGCTGTTTTTT. Protein sequence: CASGQARGELFF.

Here the CDR3 DNA reads TGTGCCAGCAGCCAAGAAGGACAGTCAAATGAAAAACTGTTTTTT. This gives the protein CASSQEGQSNEKLFF. The chain recombines TRBV4-2 with TRBJ1-4; perhaps TRBD1 as D (6 bases). The CDR3 is 15 amino acids. Germline V CDR1 and CDR2: LGHNA, YNFKEQ. V was clipped by 0 bases and J by 5 bases, with 10 bases between them.

The rearrangement joins TRBV7-9 to TRBJ2-7; 8 bases align to TRBD1. The germline CDR1 and CDR2 sequences are SEHNR and FQNEAQ (reference sequence). Losses at the gene ends were 5 bases for V and 3 bases for J; bases not matched to a gene: 9. The CDR3 has 15 residues. CDR3 in amino acids: CASSPRQGRFYEQYF. Here the CDR3 DNA reads TGTGCCAGCAGCCCGAGACAGGGGAGATTCTACGAGCAGTACTTC.

The V and J genes are TRBV13 and TRBJ2-1, with D maybe TRBD2 (6 bases). The CDR3 spans 15 residues. Germline V gene lookup returns CDR1 PRHDT and CDR2 FYEKMQ (reference sequence). V was clipped by 0 bases and J by 2 bases, with 8 bases between them. The CDR3, as DNA: TGTGCCAGCAGCTTAGGACTAGCCACCTACAATGAGCAGTTCTTC. Its translation: CASSLGLATYNEQFF.

This sequence joins TRBV19 and TRBJ2-2; 10 nucleotides line up with TRBD1. Germline V CDR1 and CDR2: LNHDA, SQIVND (reference sequence). CDR3 length: 15 amino acids. With V trimmed by 6 bases and J by 4 bases, 5 bases remained unmatched. This CDR3 reads CASSVGQGTTGELFF. In nucleotides, the CDR3 is TGTGCCAGTAGCGTGGGACAGGGGACCACCGGGGAGCTGTTTTTT.

The V call is TRBV7-2, the J call TRBJ2-7; 10 nucleotides agree with TRBD2. After removal of 3 bases from V and 3 bases from J, the junction contained 5 bases not matched to a gene. CDR1 and CDR2 from the germline V gene are SGHTA and FQGNSA. The CDR3 spans 15 residues. CDR3 amino acids: CASSFLASGSYEQYF. The DNA for the CDR3 is TGTGCCAGCAGCTTCTTGGCTAGCGGGAGCTACGAGCAGTACTTC.

The chain combines TRBV14 with TRBJ1-6; D remains ambiguous. CDR1 and CDR2 from the germline V gene are SGHDN and FVKESK. V dropped 6 bases and J dropped 6 bases, with 9 bases sitting between them. The CDR3 has 13 residues. The CDR3 is CASSEGGNSPLHF. The CDR3 DNA follows: TGTGCCAGCAGTGAGGGTGGTAATTCACCCCTCCACTTT.

This rearrangement joins TRBV6-5 to TRBJ2-3; 11 bases match TRBD1. Germline V gene data show CDR1 as MNHEY and CDR2 as SVGAGI. The CDR3 contains 15 residues. V dropped 6 bases and J dropped 3; count of bases not matched to a gene: 5. CDR3 sequence reads: CASRSDRGLTDTQYF. Written as DNA, the CDR3 is TGTGCCAGCAGATCGGACAGGGGGCTGACAGATACGCAGTATTTT.

V and J are TRBV30 and TRBJ1-3; tentatively, D is TRBD1 (6 bases). Trimming removed 7 bases at V and 0 bases at J, with 10 bases between. The CDR3 has 13 residues. Germline lookup yields CDR1 GTSNPN and CDR2 SVGIG (reference sequence). CDR3 nucleotides: TGTGCCTCCTCAGGGGCCTCTGGAAACACCATATATTTT. Its protein is CASSGASGNTIYF.

The gene calls are TRBV5-1 and TRBJ2-7; D is unclear. Germline-derived CDR1 and CDR2 are SGHRS and YFSETQ. The CDR3 loop spans 13 amino acids. Deletions cut 0 bases from V and 3 bases from J, with 7 bases between. The CDR3 DNA is TGCGCCAGCAGCTTGGGGCCGAACTACGAGCAGTACTTC. As protein: CASSLGPNYEQYF.

The CDR3 protein is CASSPRRGYQETQYF. Here the CDR3 DNA reads TGTGCCAGCAGCCCCCGGCGGGGGTACCAAGAGACCCAGTACTTC. V is TRBV7-2 and J is TRBJ2-5; 7 bases align to TRBD2. The length of the CDR3 is 15 residues. Germline loops: CDR1 SGHTA, CDR2 FQGNSA. The trim removed 5 bases at V and 0 bases at J, leaving 6 bases unmatched.

The gene calls are TRBV24-1 and TRBJ2-2; a possible D gene is TRBD1 (7 bases). Germline V gives CDR1 KGHDR, CDR2 SFDVKD. With 3 bases removed from V and 3 bases from J, the gap between germline ends came to 10 bases. The CDR3 length is 15 residues. CDR3: CATSDDREDTGELFF. In DNA form, the CDR3 reads TGTGCCACCAGTGATGACAGGGAGGACACCGGGGAGCTGTTTTTT.